The present TCR beta chain was sequenced within a study of T cells after yellow fever vaccination. As for the study in general: Fractions low in cell number were prepared with SMART-Seq v4 Ultra Low Input.

Broader study findings: CD4 and CD8 compartments shared a small share of clonotypes, likely from convergent recombination.

This clonotype turned up a few times. Antigen specificity is unknown. A single record per CDR3 protein comes from TCRdb applying MiXCR to the 5' RACE reads. The table lists a few hundred thousand distinct CDR3 sequences, roughly 4% of them singletons, with 20% to 30% in the top ten. V lost 0 bases to trimming and J lost 8 bases, with 9 bases between them. This CDR3 is 13 amino acids long. The germline V gene has CDR1 SGHRS and CDR2 YFSETQ. Sample: PBMCs, taken 5 days after the yellow fever booster vaccination. The chain employs TRBV5-1 and TRBJ2-1; D is undetermined. This clonotype was sampled from a man between 18 and 29 years old who received the YFV17D yellow fever vaccine. CDR3 loop: CASSLGSLDEQFF. CDR3 sequence (DNA): TGCGCCAGCAGCTTGGGGTCCCTAGATGAGCAGTTCTTC.